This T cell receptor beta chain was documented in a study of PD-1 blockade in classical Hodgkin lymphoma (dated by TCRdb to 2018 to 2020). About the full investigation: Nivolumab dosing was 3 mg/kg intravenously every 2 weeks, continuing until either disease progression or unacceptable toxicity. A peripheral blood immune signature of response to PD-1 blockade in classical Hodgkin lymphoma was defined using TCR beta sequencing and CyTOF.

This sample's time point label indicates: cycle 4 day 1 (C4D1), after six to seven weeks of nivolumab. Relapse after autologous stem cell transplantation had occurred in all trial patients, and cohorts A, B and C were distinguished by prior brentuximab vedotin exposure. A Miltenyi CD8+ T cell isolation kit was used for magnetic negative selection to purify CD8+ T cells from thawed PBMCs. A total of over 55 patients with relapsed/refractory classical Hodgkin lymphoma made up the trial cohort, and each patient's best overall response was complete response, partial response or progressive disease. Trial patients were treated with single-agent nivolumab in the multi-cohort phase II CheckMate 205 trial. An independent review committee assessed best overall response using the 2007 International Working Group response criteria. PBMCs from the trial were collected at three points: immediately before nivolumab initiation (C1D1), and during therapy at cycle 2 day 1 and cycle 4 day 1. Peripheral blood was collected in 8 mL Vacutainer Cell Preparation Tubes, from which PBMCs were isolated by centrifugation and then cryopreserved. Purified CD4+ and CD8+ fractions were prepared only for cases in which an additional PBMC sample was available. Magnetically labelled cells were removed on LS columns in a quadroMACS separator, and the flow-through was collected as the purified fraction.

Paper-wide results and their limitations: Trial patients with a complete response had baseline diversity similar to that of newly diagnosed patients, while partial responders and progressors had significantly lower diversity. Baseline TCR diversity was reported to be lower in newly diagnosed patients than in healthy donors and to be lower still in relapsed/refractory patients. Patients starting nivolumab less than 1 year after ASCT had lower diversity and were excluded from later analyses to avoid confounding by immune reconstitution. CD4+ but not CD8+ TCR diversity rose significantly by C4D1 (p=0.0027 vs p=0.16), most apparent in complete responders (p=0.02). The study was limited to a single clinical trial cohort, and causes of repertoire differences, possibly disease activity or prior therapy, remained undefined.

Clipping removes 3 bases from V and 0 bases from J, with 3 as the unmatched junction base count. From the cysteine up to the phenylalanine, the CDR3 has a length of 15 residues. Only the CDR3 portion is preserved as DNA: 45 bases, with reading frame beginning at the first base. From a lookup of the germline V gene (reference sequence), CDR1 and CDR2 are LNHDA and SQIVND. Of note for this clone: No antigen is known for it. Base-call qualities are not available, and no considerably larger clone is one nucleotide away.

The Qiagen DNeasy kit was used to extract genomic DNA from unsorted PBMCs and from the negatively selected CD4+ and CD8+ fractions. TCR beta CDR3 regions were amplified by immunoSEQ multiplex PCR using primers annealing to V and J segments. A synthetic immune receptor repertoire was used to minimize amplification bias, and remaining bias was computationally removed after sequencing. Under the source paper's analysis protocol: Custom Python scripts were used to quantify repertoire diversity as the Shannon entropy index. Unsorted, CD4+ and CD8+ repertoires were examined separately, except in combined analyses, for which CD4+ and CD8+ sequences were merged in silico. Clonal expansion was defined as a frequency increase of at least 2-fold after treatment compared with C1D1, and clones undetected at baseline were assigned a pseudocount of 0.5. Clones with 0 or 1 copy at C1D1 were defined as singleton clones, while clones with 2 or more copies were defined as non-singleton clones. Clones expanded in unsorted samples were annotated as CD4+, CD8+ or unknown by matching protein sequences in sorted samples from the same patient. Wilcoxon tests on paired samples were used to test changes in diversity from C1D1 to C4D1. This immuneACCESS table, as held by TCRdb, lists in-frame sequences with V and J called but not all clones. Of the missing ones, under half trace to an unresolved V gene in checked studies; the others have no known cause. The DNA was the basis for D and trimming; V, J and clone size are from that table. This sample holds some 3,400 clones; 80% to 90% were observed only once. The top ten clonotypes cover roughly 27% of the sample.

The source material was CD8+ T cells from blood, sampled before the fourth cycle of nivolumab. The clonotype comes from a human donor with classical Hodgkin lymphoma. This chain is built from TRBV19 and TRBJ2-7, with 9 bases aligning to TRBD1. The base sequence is TGTGCCAGTAGTATTGGACAGGGGTTCTCCTACGAGCAGTACTTC. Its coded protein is CASSIGQGFSYEQYF.